These T cell receptor beta chains were read from a single sample in a study of T-cell memory formation after mild COVID-19. MiXCR, applied by TCRdb to the 5' RACE reads, yields one record per CDR3 protein. The sample carries roughly 130,000 distinct CDR3 sequences, 15% to 20% recorded once. Sequenced: PBMCs or a T cell subset sorted from them (not recorded which). The receptors here all came from an adult woman who had mild COVID-19 (a few samples of this study predate the infection). Cell type and time point are not known. CDR3s include the opening cysteine and the closing phenylalanine or tryptophan. Each record gives: V gene, D gene, clone size, CDR3 length, J gene, CDR3 protein, CDR3 DNA. A D gene is named only where the DNA matches it firmly. Clone sizes are given selectively: once, few, many, or a class where the clone is expanded.

V: TRBV5-1; D: .; size: few; length: 15; J: TRBJ1-6; CDR3: CASSLALGQDSPLHF; DNA: TGCGCCAGCAGCTTGGCCTTAGGGCAGGATTCACCCCTCCACTTT
V: TRBV4-3; D: .; size: .; length: 15; J: TRBJ2-2; CDR3: CASSQDWASPGELFF; DNA: TGCGCCAGCAGCCAAGATTGGGCTAGCCCCGGGGAGCTGTTTTTT
V: TRBV2; D: .; size: few; length: 15; J: TRBJ2-2; CDR3: CASSELAQSTGELFF; DNA: TGTGCCAGCAGTGAATTGGCTCAATCGACCGGGGAGCTGTTTTTT
V: TRBV2; D: .; size: many; length: 16; J: TRBJ2-4; CDR3: CASRTRGEPTKNIQYF; DNA: TGTGCCAGCAGAACCAGGGGCGAACCTACCAAAAACATTCAGTACTTC
V: TRBV20-1; D: TRBD2; size: few; length: 12; J: TRBJ2-3; CDR3: CSVRSGRDTQYF; DNA: TGCAGTGTCCGTAGCGGGAGGGATACGCAGTATTTT
V: TRBV7-2; D: TRBD2; size: many; length: 16; J: TRBJ2-4; CDR3: CASSDRLAGAKNIQYF; DNA: TGTGCCAGCAGCGACCGACTAGCCGGGGCCAAAAACATTCAGTACTTC
V: TRBV15; D: .; size: many; length: 15; J: TRBJ2-3; CDR3: CATSRDPGKTDTQYF; DNA: TGTGCCACCAGCAGAGATCCCGGTAAAACAGATACGCAGTATTTT
V: TRBV7-9; D: .; size: .; length: 15; J: TRBJ2-1; CDR3: CASSSHSGPYNEQFF; DNA: TGTGCCAGCAGCTCTCATTCGGGACCCTACAATGAGCAGTTCTTC
V: TRBV28; D: .; size: few; length: 15; J: TRBJ2-1; CDR3: CASSPPSLSYNEQFF; DNA: TGTGCCAGCAGCCCCCCCTCGCTCTCCTACAATGAGCAGTTCTTC
V: TRBV7-7; D: TRBD2; size: few; length: 14; J: TRBJ2-5; CDR3: CASSPSGEGETQYF; DNA: TGTGCCAGCAGCCCTAGCGGGGAAGGCGAGACCCAGTACTTC
V: TRBV5-1; D: .; size: .; length: 14; J: TRBJ2-7; CDR3: CASSLVVPGYEQYF; DNA: TGCGCCAGCAGCTTGGTGGTTCCCGGCTACGAGCAGTACTTC
V: TRBV29-1; D: TRBD1; size: .; length: 16; J: TRBJ1-1; CDR3: CSVEAWDRSEWAEAFF; DNA: TGCAGCGTTGAAGCCTGGGACAGGTCGGAGTGGGCTGAAGCTTTCTTT
V: TRBV29-1; D: TRBD2; size: few; length: 13; J: TRBJ2-1; CDR3: CSVGAGTYNEQFF; DNA: TGCAGCGTTGGAGCGGGAACCTACAATGAGCAGTTCTTC
V: TRBV11-2; D: .; size: few; length: 13; J: TRBJ2-4; CDR3: CASSLESKNIQYF; DNA: TGTGCCAGCAGCTTGGAGAGCAAAAACATTCAGTACTTC
V: TRBV6-1; D: .; size: few; length: 14; J: TRBJ2-4; CDR3: CATDSGGAKNIQYF; DNA: TGTGCCACGGACTCCGGCGGAGCCAAAAACATTCAGTACTTC
V: TRBV7-8; D: .; size: few; length: 13; J: TRBJ2-3; CDR3: CASSSLTTDTQYF; DNA: TGTGCCAGCAGCTCACTCACCACAGATACGCAGTATTTT
V: TRBV20-1; D: .; size: .; length: 13; J: TRBJ1-2; CDR3: CSAFTGGNYGYTF; DNA: TGCAGTGCTTTCACGGGGGGCAACTATGGCTACACCTTC
V: TRBV7-2; D: .; size: .; length: 18; J: TRBJ2-1; CDR3: CASSLVPSMGGRGNEQFF; DNA: TGTGCCAGCAGCTTAGTCCCTTCGATGGGGGGGCGAGGCAATGAGCAGTTCTTC
V: TRBV7-9; D: TRBD2; size: .; length: 16; J: TRBJ2-3; CDR3: CASSLADSGSTDTQYF; DNA: TGTGCCAGCAGCTTAGCGGATAGCGGGAGCACAGATACGCAGTATTTT
V: TRBV7-2; D: .; size: .; length: 16; J: TRBJ1-2; CDR3: CASSLSISPGGNGYTF; DNA: TGTGCCAGCAGCCTATCCATCTCCCCGGGTGGAAATGGCTACACCTTC
V: TRBV10-3; D: .; size: few; length: 13; J: TRBJ1-1; CDR3: CAISESGRWEAFF; DNA: TGTGCCATCAGTGAGTCCGGGAGGTGGGAAGCTTTCTTT
V: TRBV7-8; D: .; size: few; length: 15; J: TRBJ2-2; CDR3: CASSLARPNTGELFF; DNA: TGTGCCAGCAGCTTAGCACGGCCGAACACCGGGGAGCTGTTTTTT
V: TRBV27; D: TRBD2; size: .; length: 16; J: TRBJ2-1; CDR3: CASSFGLAGSYNEQFF; DNA: TGTGCCAGCAGTTTCGGATTAGCGGGGTCTTACAATGAGCAGTTCTTC
V: TRBV6-5; D: .; size: .; length: 11; J: TRBJ2-6; CDR3: CAASGANVLTF; DNA: TGTGCCGCCTCTGGGGCCAACGTCCTGACTTTC
V: TRBV7-9; D: .; size: few; length: 14; J: TRBJ2-1; CDR3: CASSPPAVYNEQFF; DNA: TGTGCCAGCAGCCCCCCAGCGGTTTACAATGAGCAGTTCTTC
V: TRBV7-9; D: .; size: few; length: 15; J: TRBJ1-4; CDR3: CASSLSTGVNEKLFF; DNA: TGTGCCAGCAGCTTATCCACAGGCGTTAATGAAAAACTGTTTTTT
V: TRBV24-1; D: TRBD2; size: few; length: 14; J: TRBJ2-1; CDR3: CATRGEGSGNEQFF; DNA: TGTGCCACCAGGGGGGAGGGTTCCGGCAATGAGCAGTTCTTC
V: TRBV5-1; D: .; size: many; length: 15; J: TRBJ2-3; CDR3: CASTPAAGGTDTQYF; DNA: TGCGCCAGCACCCCGGCCGCCGGGGGCACAGATACGCAGTATTTT
V: TRBV6-2/TRBV6-3; D: .; size: few; length: 13; J: TRBJ2-3; CDR3: CASTQSLGDTQYF; DNA: TGTGCCAGCACTCAATCCCTGGGAGATACGCAGTATTTT
V: TRBV12-3/TRBV12-4; D: .; size: .; length: 17; J: TRBJ2-1; CDR3: CASPQSGRTGSYNEQFF; DNA: TGTGCCAGCCCGCAGTCGGGGCGCACCGGTTCCTACAATGAGCAGTTCTTC
V: TRBV5-6; D: .; size: few; length: 14; J: TRBJ2-3; CDR3: CASSLASGTDTQYF; DNA: TGTGCCAGCAGCTTGGCTAGCGGCACAGATACGCAGTATTTT
V: TRBV10-3; D: TRBD1; size: .; length: 13; J: TRBJ2-5; CDR3: CAIRGQRGETQYF; DNA: TGTGCCATCAGGGGACAGCGAGGGGAGACCCAGTACTTC
V: TRBV11-1; D: TRBD2; size: few; length: 14; J: TRBJ2-1; CDR3: CASSLSGAGNEQFF; DNA: TGTGCCAGCAGCTTATCGGGAGCGGGGAATGAGCAGTTCTTC
V: TRBV29-1; D: .; size: .; length: 11; J: TRBJ2-3; CDR3: CSAAGGDTQYF; DNA: TGCAGCGCCGCAGGGGGGGATACGCAGTATTTT
V: TRBV7-9; D: .; size: .; length: 16; J: TRBJ2-4; CDR3: CASSPKQGLAKNIQYF; DNA: TGTGCCAGCAGCCCTAAGCAGGGACTAGCCAAAAACATTCAGTACTTC
V: TRBV4-1; D: .; size: few; length: 16; J: TRBJ2-3; CDR3: CASSQGRQVGTDTQYF; DNA: TGCGCCAGCAGCCAAGGCCGACAGGTCGGCACAGATACGCAGTATTTT
V: TRBV7-9; D: .; size: few; length: 16; J: TRBJ2-1; CDR3: CASSLIRGRGPNEQFF; DNA: TGTGCCAGCAGCTTAATTCGTGGCCGGGGGCCCAATGAGCAGTTCTTC
V: TRBV20-1; D: .; size: few; length: 12; J: TRBJ2-4; CDR3: CSASGTDLAQYF; DNA: TGCAGTGCTAGTGGGACCGATTTGGCTCAGTACTTC
V: TRBV5-6; D: .; size: .; length: 14; J: TRBJ2-7; CDR3: CASSLVTLWGEQYF; DNA: TGTGCCAGCAGCTTGGTGACCCTCTGGGGGGAGCAGTACTTC
V: TRBV19; D: TRBD1; size: few; length: 16; J: TRBJ2-2; CDR3: CASSIVAGGGTGELFF; DNA: TGTGCCAGTAGTATAGTGGCAGGGGGCGGCACCGGGGAGCTGTTTTTT
V: TRBV10-3; D: .; size: many; length: 15; J: TRBJ2-3; CDR3: CAIKGQGGGADTQYF; DNA: TGTGCCATCAAAGGGCAGGGTGGAGGCGCAGATACGCAGTATTTT
V: TRBV7-9; D: TRBD1; size: .; length: 15; J: TRBJ2-7; CDR3: CASSDRTGVFNEQYF; DNA: TGTGCCAGCAGCGATCGGACAGGGGTATTCAACGAGCAGTACTTC
V: TRBV12-3/TRBV12-4; D: TRBD2; size: many; length: 17; J: TRBJ2-7; CDR3: CASSAVWTSGLPDEQYF; DNA: TGTGCCAGCAGTGCCGTTTGGACTAGCGGACTGCCGGACGAGCAGTACTTC
V: TRBV4-3; D: TRBD2; size: .; length: 17; J: TRBJ2-1; CDR3: CASSQDNASGRVNEQFF; DNA: TGCGCCAGCAGCCAAGATAACGCTAGCGGGAGGGTAAATGAGCAGTTCTTC
V: TRBV7-2; D: TRBD2; size: few; length: 17; J: TRBJ2-5; CDR3: CASSLDLAGGRRVTQYF; DNA: TGTGCCAGCAGCTTAGACCTAGCGGGAGGACGACGGGTTACCCAGTACTTC
V: TRBV7-2; D: TRBD1; size: .; length: 18; J: TRBJ1-3; CDR3: CASSSLGGGTGSGNTIYF; DNA: TGTGCCAGCAGCTCACTCGGAGGCGGGACAGGTTCAGGAAACACCATATATTTT